A selection of T cell receptor beta chains follows, all from one sample in a study of T cell repertoires in cytomegalovirus infection. TCRdb independently ran MiXCR on the reads; one entry per CDR3 protein. The sample has hundreds of thousands of distinct CDR3 sequences; about 10% are singletons. The specimen was PBMCs. The receptors stem from a human donor in good health (CMV status not recorded). Some clones in this sample may be carry-over from other donors' samples. Each CDR3 is given with its conserved first and last residue. A D gene is named only where the DNA matches it firmly. Clone size is stated in some rows and not others, as once, few, many or a class when expanded.

v_call	clone_size	d_call	j_call	cdr3_aa	cdr3_nt
TRBV27	few	.	TRBJ2-7	CASRGGQGSYEQYF	TGTGCCAGCAGGGGGGGTCAGGGATCCTACGAGCAGTACTTC
TRBV20-1	.	TRBD2	TRBJ2-5	CSATGLAGAYQETQYF	TGCAGTGCTACCGGACTAGCGGGGGCCTACCAAGAGACCCAGTACTTC
TRBV9	.	TRBD1	TRBJ2-1	CASSARDRYSYNEQFF	TGTGCCAGCAGCGCAAGGGACAGATACTCCTACAATGAGCAGTTCTTC
TRBV12-3/TRBV12-4	many	.	TRBJ2-5	CASSWDTQETQYF	TGTGCCAGCAGTTGGGACACCCAAGAGACCCAGTACTTC
TRBV27	many	.	TRBJ1-2	CASSYTGSRYTF	TGTGCCAGCAGTTATACCGGTAGTCGCTACACCTTC
TRBV7-8	many	.	TRBJ1-4	CASSYTSHKSGLAREKLFF	TGTGCCAGCAGTTATACAAGTCATAAATCCGGCCTCGCGAGGGAAAAACTGTTTTTT
TRBV28	many	TRBD2	TRBJ2-1	CASNPAGAQFNEQFF	TGTGCCAGCAACCCAGCGGGAGCGCAATTCAATGAGCAGTTCTTC
TRBV13	medium-sized	.	TRBJ2-3	CASSFSSGGRDTQYF	TGTGCCAGCAGCTTCTCCTCGGGGGGCAGGGATACGCAGTATTTT
TRBV5-5	many	TRBD2	TRBJ2-7	CASSLAGRGLYTGQYF	TGTGCCAGCAGCTTGGCGGGGAGGGGATTATACACTGGACAGTACTTC
TRBV9	many	.	TRBJ2-3	CASSAGQASTDTQYF	TGTGCCAGCAGCGCGGGACAAGCTAGCACAGATACGCAGTATTTT
TRBV5-1	many	TRBD2	TRBJ2-3	CASSPFGDLGSGGTDTQYF	TGCGCCAGCAGCCCCTTTGGGGACCTCGGGAGCGGGGGCACAGATACGCAGTATTTT